This T cell receptor beta chain appears in the sequencing data of a study of CD8+CD57+ T cells in acquired aplastic anemia. Study information: Yields of DNA that came from sorted CD4+ and CD8+ cells averaged 3.2 ug. Findings of the study overall: The study found no significant CD8+ Simpson's diversity difference between patients and controls. Common to patients and controls were roughly 30 CD8+ CDR3 sequences.

Turning to this clonotype: Its target is unknown. Its ends do not fully match the called genes, so a read error is possible.

Germline V CDR1 and CDR2: MGHDK, SYGVNS. This CDR3 is 15 amino acids long. All patients picked for sequencing had shown, by flow cytometry, an expansion of CD8+CD57+ cells. All patients were therapy-naive when blood was sampled. Profiling of TCR beta VDJ combinations and CDR3 sequences used genomic DNA as template. MiXCR, run by TCRdb on the reads, gives a single entry per CDR3 protein. Found here are 75,000 to 80,000 distinct CDR3 sequences, roughly three quarters of them singletons; the top ten hold around 80%. This receptor was obtained from a human donor with aplastic anemia. What was sequenced was sorted CD4+, CD8+, or CD8+CD57+ T cells (not recorded which) from PBMCs. The chain joins TRBV25-1 to TRBJ1-3; tentative D call: TRBD1 (5 bases). DNA for the CDR3: TGTGCCAGCAGTGAATGGGGGAACTCTGGAAACACCATATATTTC. Amino acids: CASSEWGNSGNTIYF. Filled out from reference TRBV25-1 and TRBJ1-3, the complete variable domain reads EADIYQTPRYLVIGTGKKITLECSQTMGHDKMYWYQQDPGMELHLIHYSYGVNSTEKGDLSSESTVSRIRTEHFPLTLESARPSHTSQYLCASSEWGNSGNTIYFGEGSWLTVV.